Each of the 15 T cell receptor beta chains below was sequenced from the same sample in a study of cytomegalovirus exposure and HLA in healthy donors. The PCR was carried out with 60 Vbeta primers and 13 Jbeta primers. The protocol was immunoSEQ multiplex PCR, while the TCRdb copy is restricted to in-frame clones and leaves out a portion. In the table there are 150,000 to 200,000 clones, over 75% of which are singletons. The sequenced material came from PBMCs. The receptors here all came from a woman between 45 and 60 years old in good health and CMV-seronegative.

V is TRBV7-2 and J is TRBJ2-4; 7 bases align to TRBD1. The V gene's germline CDR1 is SGHTA and CDR2 FQGNSA. Unmatched junction bases numbered 7, after V lost 6 bases and J lost 11 bases. This CDR3 comprises 12 residues. The CDR3 protein is CASSFSQGVQYF. CDR3 sequence (DNA): TGTGCCAGCAGTTTCTCTCAGGGGGTTCAGTACTTC. Full variable domain (rest looked up from reference TRBV7-2 and TRBJ2-4): GAGVSQSPSNKVTEKGKDVELRCDPISGHTALYWYRQSLGQGLEFLIYFQGNSAPDKSGLPSDRFSAERTGGSVSTLTIQRTQQEDSAVYLCASSFSQGVQYFGAGTRLSVL.

The V and J genes are TRBV19 and TRBJ2-5; D ambiguous. Gene TRBJ2-7 matches the end of the DNA better, so the J call may be wrong. The CDR3 length is 10 residues. Germline lookup yields CDR1 LNHDA and CDR2 SQIVND (reference sequence). In DNA form, the CDR3 reads TGTGCCAGTAGTGTTTACGAGCAGTACTTC. Translation: CASSVYEQYF.

The chain is built from TRBV6-5 and TRBJ2-7, with D perhaps matching TRBD1 (6 bases). Trimming took 5 bases from V and 3 from J, leaving 11 bases between them. The germline CDR1 and CDR2 sequences are MNHEY and SVGAGI. The CDR3 contains 13 residues. Here the CDR3 DNA reads TGTGCCAGCAGTCGGGACACCGGCTACGAGCAGTACTTC. Protein: CASSRDTGYEQYF.

The CDR3 coding sequence is TGCGCCAGCAGCTTGGCCGGGGGGACAAGCGAGCAGTACTTC. It is translated as CASSLAGGTSEQYF. The V gene is TRBV5-1, the J gene TRBJ2-7; weak D call: TRBD2 (7 bases). CDR3 length: 14 residues. Deletions cut 0 bases from V and 6 bases from J, with 13 bases between. Germline V gene data show CDR1 as SGHRS and CDR2 as YFSETQ.

This chain uses TRBV6-5 with TRBJ1-5, with D unclear. V was cut by 7 bases and J by 6 bases, with 13 bases left in between. This CDR3 is 13 amino acids long. Germline CDR1 is MNHEY and CDR2 is SVGAGI. CDR3 in amino acids: CASNREIGQPQHF. CDR3 nucleotides: TGTGCCAGCAATCGAGAGATCGGTCAGCCCCAGCATTTT.

The chain employs TRBV5-1 and TRBJ1-1; 8 bases agree with TRBD1. The ends lost 0 bases at V and 0 bases at J; junction bases unmatched: 4. The CDR3 contains 16 residues. CDR1 is SGHRS, CDR2 YFSETQ, per germline. The CDR3 DNA is TGCGCCAGCAGCTTGGTTGGGACAGGTATGAACACTGAAGCTTTCTTT. This sequence encodes CASSLVGTGMNTEAFF.

The rearrangement joins TRBV27 to TRBJ2-7; D call uncertain. There are 12 residues in the CDR3. Germline CDR1 MNHEY, CDR2 SMNVEV (reference sequence). V was clipped by 7 bases and J by 10 bases, with 17 bases between them. Here the CDR3 reads CASKETASRQYF. CDR3 nucleotides: TGTGCCAGCAAGGAGACGGCTTCAAGACAGTACTTC.

The chain uses TRBV7-2 and TRBJ2-1; D might be TRBD2 (6 bases). The CDR3 length is 17 residues. Between the trimmed V and J ends, which lost 5 bases and 4 bases, there was a span of 21 bases. The V gene's germline CDR1 is SGHTA and CDR2 FQGNSA. The CDR3 reads CASSQRTTYSFYNEQFF. Written as DNA, the CDR3 is TGTGCCAGCAGCCAAAGGACTACCTATTCTTTTTACAATGAGCAGTTCTTC.

The rearrangement links TRBV11-2 to TRBJ1-1; 9 nucleotides match TRBD1. After removal of 5 bases from V and 3 bases from J, the junction contained 10 bases not matched to a gene. Germline V gene sequence: CDR1 SGHAT, CDR2 FQNNGV. The CDR3 is 16 amino acids. This CDR3 reads CASSGGQGRVDTEAFF. CDR3 nucleotides: TGTGCCAGCAGCGGGGGACAGGGCCGTGTGGACACTGAAGCTTTCTTT.

Points on this clone: This same CDR3 is encoded by further DNA sequences in the sample. The CDR3 DNA reads TGTGCCAGCAGCCCGCGGGGGGGCGCCACAGATACGCAGTATTTT. Translated, it gives CASSPRGGATDTQYF. The chain is built from TRBV13 and TRBJ2-3; the match to TRBD2 covers 9 bases. Germline V gene data show CDR1 as PRHDT and CDR2 as FYEKMQ (reference sequence). The CDR3 is 15 amino acids. Trimming cost V 5 bases and J 2 bases; bases outside gene matches: 5.

This chain uses TRBV19 with TRBJ2-5, with 7 bases lining up with TRBD1. Germline lookup yields CDR1 LNHDA and CDR2 SQIVND (reference sequence). This CDR3 has 14 residues. Germline trimming cut 0 bases from V and 5 bases from J; bases unmatched to any gene: 3. This CDR3 reads CASSIDLDRETQYF. The CDR3 nucleotides are TGTGCCAGTAGTATAGATTTGGACAGGGAGACCCAGTACTTC.

V usage is TRBV5-1 and J usage is TRBJ1-5; D unresolved. Germline-derived CDR1 and CDR2 are SGHRS and YFSETQ. The V end was cut by 0 bases, the J end by 0 bases, with 7 bases between. The length of the CDR3 is 15 residues. The CDR3 reads CASSLGGISNQPQHF. CDR3 nucleotides: TGCGCCAGCAGCTTGGGAGGGATTAGCAATCAGCCCCAGCATTTT.

V is TRBV10-3 and J is TRBJ1-2, with D uncertain. Trimming shortened V by 8 bases and J by 2 bases, and 12 bases separated the two germline ends. CDR1 and CDR2 from the germline V gene are ENHRY and SYGVKD. The CDR3 length is 13 residues. In nucleotides, the CDR3 is TGTGCCATCCCGAGGGCCGAGAACTATGGCTACACCTTC. Translating it yields CAIPRAENYGYTF.

J is TRBJ1-6 and V is TRBV4-1; D unresolved. V gave up 1 base and J gave up 9 bases, with 16 bases separating them. The length of the CDR3 is 16 residues. Germline loops: CDR1 MGHRA, CDR2 YSYEKL. Here the CDR3 reads CASSQGRMGLGSPLHF. The CDR3 region has the DNA TGCGCCAGCAGCCAAGGTCGCATGGGCCTTGGTTCACCCCTCCACTTT.

This clone turned up a few times. This rearrangement joins TRBV28 to TRBJ2-1, with TRBD2 matching 15 bases. The CDR3 sequence is 20 residues long. Per the germline V gene, CDR1 is MDHEN and CDR2 is SYDVKM. Trimming cost V 3 bases and J 8 bases; bases outside gene matches: 17. In DNA, the CDR3 is TGTGCCAGCAGTTTGGGACTAGCGGGAGGTAAACAACCCCTATCGCATGAGCAGTTCTTC. Translating it yields CASSLGLAGGKQPLSHEQFF.